What follows describes a single T cell receptor (beta chain). Its antigen remains unidentified. Trimming took 8 bases from V and 13 from J; bases not matched to a gene: 8. Germline lookup yields CDR1 SNHLY and CDR2 FYNNEI. There are 10 residues in the CDR3. This sample stems from a study of PD-1 blockade in classical Hodgkin lymphoma. Findings and caveats of the study: Nothing has yet pinned down what causes the repertoire differences, possibly disease activity or prior therapy. Prior to therapy, complete responders displayed diversity much like that of newly diagnosed patients.

The time point here: cycle 4 day 1 (C4D1), after five to seven weeks of nivolumab. All patients relapsed after autologous stem cell transplantation, and brentuximab vedotin exposure varied. Using immunoSEQ multiplex PCR, the repertoire was profiled, and TCRdb retains in-frame clones only, with some absent. The data show approximately 20,000 clones, over 75% seen once. The source of this sequence is a human donor with classical Hodgkin lymphoma. The chain uses TRBV2 and TRBJ2-7; 7 nucleotides line up with TRBD1. Sequenced here: peripheral blood mononuclear cells (PBMCs), sampled before the fourth cycle of nivolumab. Here the CDR3 reads CASVDRELYV. The CDR3 DNA is TGTGCCAGCGTAGACAGGGAGCTATACGTC.